What follows describes a single T cell receptor beta chain. This clonotype was observed a single time. The clone's antigen remains unknown. No much larger clone is present one base from it, and per-base qualities are unavailable. A single read makes a weak case. The treatment or condition label here, explained by the study, means: in vitro stimulation with specific CMV peptide epitopes to enrich CMV-specific T cells. Sequencing was carried out with an Illumina HiSeq 1500. TCRdb cleaned the public reads at Q25 with fastp, built clones with MiXCR and kept in-frame beta chains. Entries that share a CDR3 protein sequence are merged under the most common genes and DNA. Recorded for this sample are around 360,000 distinct CDR3 sequences; about 35% of them occurred a single time. The ten largest clones represent approximately 12% of the sample. CDR3 length: 11 amino acids, cysteine to phenylalanine. Of the read, only the CDR3 DNA is kept; its 33 bases are in frame from base 1. The junction carries 13 bases between V and J, which are trimmed by 10 bases and 9 bases respectively. CDR1 and CDR2 are drawn from the germline V gene (reference sequence): MNHNY, SVGAGI.

These data come from a study of T cell repertoires in cytomegalovirus infection (dated by TCRdb to the late 2010s). A note on the overall study: The peptide stimulations were aimed at well-studied HLA-B-restricted epitopes as well as recently identified HLA-C-restricted CMV epitopes, whose presentation resists viral immunomodulation. Donor HLA type was relevant to the analysis, as public TCR beta signatures indicated carriage of CMV infection together with the matching HLA type. The research as a whole found: Carriers of CMV infection plus the relevant HLA type were discriminated by the cumulative frequency of public TCR beta family members in the study cohort and in an independent roughly 370-donor cohort. In the ex vivo response, HLA-C-restricted CMV-specific TCR beta clonotypes were dominant, and in two of eight donors the single most frequent clonotype came from this HLA-C-restricted group.

Sequencing used cultured PBMCs, obtained from culture after CMV antigen stimulation. The clonotype was recovered from a human donor in good health (CMV status not recorded). Some clones in this sample may be carry-over from other donors' samples. Recombination connected TRBV6-6 to TRBJ2-1; the D region is possibly TRBD1 or TRBD2, each matching across 6 bases. The DNA sequence reads TGTGCCACCCGGGGGACATTTGAGCAGTTCTTC. The translation is CATRGTFEQFF.